This note documents a single TCR beta chain sequence. Its specificity is not known. For sequencing, patients were chosen who had shown expansion of CD8+CD57+ cells by flow cytometry. The blood sampling took place in patients who had so far received no therapy. Genomic DNA provided the template from which TCR beta VDJ and CDR3 profiles were obtained. TCRdb recomputed calls from the reads with MiXCR, one row per CDR3 protein. The table lists some 170,000 distinct CDR3 sequences, around 48% of them singletons. The data stem from a study of CD8+CD57+ T cells in acquired aplastic anemia. Regarding the study as a whole: Patients and controls turned out to have 25 to 30 CD8+ CDR3 sequences in common. Significance was not reached for CD8+ Simpson's diversity between patients and controls.

This clonotype originated in a human donor with aplastic anemia. Material for sequencing was sorted CD4+, CD8+, or CD8+CD57+ T cells (not recorded which) from PBMCs.

The DNA for the CDR3 is TGCAGTGTGCGAGGGGGGATCGGCGCGGGCTACACCTTC. This sequence encodes CSVRGGIGAGYTF. The chain couples TRBV20-1 to TRBJ1-2; TRBD1 might be the D (6 bases). Germline V CDR1 and CDR2: DFQATT, SNEGSKA (reference sequence). This CDR3 spans 13 amino acids. V was cut by 7 bases and J by 8 bases, with 20 bases left in between.